These 2 T cell receptor beta chains were all obtained from the same sample, sequenced in a study of beta chain features in type 1 diabetes. The study reverse transcribed the entire isolated RNA, so it sequenced expressed TCRB transcripts. TCRdb keeps only in-frame clones here, not all; method: immunoSEQ multiplex PCR. The sample holds fewer than 550,000 clones, over 10% seen once. Specimen: naive CD4+ T cells from blood. The receptors here all came from a woman between 18 and 29 years old in good health.

The chain links TRBV5-1 to TRBJ2-3; D might be TRBD1 (6 bases). Trimming stripped 4 bases from V and 15 bases from J, with 24 bases between. Looked up from germline, CDR1 is SGHRS and CDR2 is YFSETQ. The CDR3 runs 14 residues. The CDR3 DNA follows: TGCGCCAGCAGCCCGCAAGGACAGAGGGGCTCGTATTATTTT. It specifies CASSPQGQRGSYYF.

This clone occurred many times. This chain joins TRBV30 and TRBJ2-6; either TRBD1 or TRBD2 may supply D (5 bases each). Germline V CDR1 and CDR2: GTSNPN, SVGIG (reference sequence). The V end lost 7 bases, the J end lost 4 bases, and 17 bases lay between the germline ends. The CDR3 loop spans 15 amino acids. CDR3 sequence (DNA): TGTGCCTCCCCGGGACCCAGGCCCGGGGCCAACGTCCTGACTTTC. Protein: CASPGPRPGANVLTF.